These 29 T cell receptor beta chains share one sample of origin, sequenced in a study of cytomegalovirus exposure and HLA in healthy donors. The PCR had 60 Vbeta and 13 Jbeta primers. Assay used: immunoSEQ multiplex PCR; TCRdb lists only in-frame clones, some missing. The table lists roughly 170,000 clones, around 79% of them singletons. The sequencing sample was made of PBMCs. These TCRs come from a female donor in good health and CMV-seronegative.

This sequence joins TRBV27 and TRBJ1-1, with 8 nucleotides matching TRBD1. Germline V CDR1 and CDR2: MNHEY, SMNVEV (reference sequence). Losses at the gene ends were 7 bases for V and 4 bases for J; bases not matched to a gene: 14. The CDR3 has 16 amino acids. CDR3 coding DNA: TGTGCCAGCACCCCAAGAGGGGACAGGCTTGGCACTGAAGCTTTCTTT. Its protein product is CASTPRGDRLGTEAFF.

V is TRBV6-1 and J is TRBJ2-1, with D hard to call. Germline V gene lookup returns CDR1 MNHNS and CDR2 SASEGT. This CDR3 is built from 13 residues. V lost 5 bases and J 6 bases, leaving 11 bases between the germline ends. The CDR3 is CASSTETGNEQFF. The CDR3, as DNA: TGTGCCAGCAGTACGGAAACGGGCAATGAGCAGTTCTTC.

This sequence joins TRBV11-2 and TRBJ1-2, with D hard to call. The CDR3 runs 12 residues. Germline assignment: CDR1 SGHAT and CDR2 FQNNGV. V lost 5 bases to trimming and J lost 7 bases, with 11 bases between them. The chain's CDR3 is CASSPSTGGYTF. Written as DNA, the CDR3 is TGTGCCAGCAGCCCCTCAACGGGTGGCTACACCTTC.

The chain has TRBV27 and TRBJ2-3; 10 nucleotides agree with TRBD2. The J segment lost 3 bases and the V segment lost 6 bases, leaving 9 bases of the junction unmatched. Germline CDR1 is MNHEY and CDR2 is SMNVEV (reference sequence). The CDR3 is made up of 16 amino acids. CDR3 nucleotide sequence: TGTGCCAGCAGGAGGCTAGCGGGAGCGGGTACAGATACGCAGTATTTT. It yields the protein CASRRLAGAGTDTQYF.

The chain couples TRBV30 to TRBJ2-1; D is perhaps TRBD2 (5 bases). CDR1 is GTSNPN and CDR2 is SVGIG in the germline V gene (reference sequence). Trimming pared 5 bases from V and 4 bases from J, leaving 15 bases between. The CDR3 runs 14 residues. The CDR3 DNA is TGTGCCTGGTCTTTGAGGACTGTGTACAATGAGCAGTTCTTC. It translates to CAWSLRTVYNEQFF.

This clone has just a few counts. The chain couples TRBV5-1 to TRBJ2-2; 7 positions match TRBD2. Per the germline V gene, CDR1 is SGHRS and CDR2 is YFSETQ. The CDR3 length is 14 residues. Trimming cost V 1 base and J 6 bases; bases outside gene matches: 3. The CDR3 sequence: CASSLPGGSGELFF. The CDR3 nucleotides are TGCGCCAGCAGCTTGCCGGGGGGTTCCGGGGAGCTGTTTTTT.

The chain employs TRBV5-1 and TRBJ2-1, with TRBD1 identical over 7 bases. V was clipped by 3 bases and J by 2 bases; unmatched bases: 8. From germline, CDR1 is SGHRS and CDR2 YFSETQ. The CDR3 spans 16 residues. CDR3 amino acids: CASSSTPTGAYNEQFF. For the CDR3, the DNA is TGCGCCAGCAGCTCAACACCCACAGGGGCCTACAATGAGCAGTTCTTC.

This rearrangement joins TRBV6-5 to TRBJ1-5; 10 nucleotides match TRBD1. Germline CDR1 is MNHEY and CDR2 is SVGAGI. The CDR3 is 15 amino acids. V dropped 6 bases and J dropped 4; count of bases not matched to a gene: 6. The CDR3 nucleotides are TGTGCCAGCAGCCCGGACAGGGGGGGTAATCAGCCCCAGCATTTT. Translating gives CASSPDRGGNQPQHF.

In nucleotides, the CDR3 is TGTGCCAGTAGTTCTACAGGGTCGGGTCAGCCCCAGCATTTT. Protein product: CASSSTGSGQPQHF. The V and J genes are TRBV19 and TRBJ1-5, with D perhaps matching TRBD1 (6 bases). V shed 5 bases and J shed 6 bases, with 14 bases lying between them. This CDR3 is built from 14 residues. In germline, CDR1 is LNHDA, CDR2 SQIVND (reference sequence).

This clone has just a few counts. The J gene is TRBJ1-1, the V gene TRBV4-3, with a tentative D call TRBD1 (5 bases). The CDR3 is 14 residues long. Trimming removed 2 bases at V and 1 base at J, with 8 bases between. CDR1 and CDR2 (germline): LGHNA, YSLEER. The CDR3 DNA sequence: TGCGCCAGCAGCCAATTTCAGGGGAACACTGAAGCTTTCTTT. It is translated as CASSQFQGNTEAFF.

The V gene is TRBV11-2, the J gene TRBJ2-7; a weak D match, TRBD1 (5 bases). The CDR3 is 14 amino acids. Trimming left V 1 base short and J 3 bases short, with 10 bases between. Per germline, CDR1 SGHAT and CDR2 FQNNGV. The CDR3 bases are TGTGCCAGCAGCTTAGTTGCAGGGCTCTACGAGCAGTACTTC. Translated: CASSLVAGLYEQYF.

The genes are TRBV4-2 and TRBJ1-4; TRBD1 aligns across 7 bases. In germline, CDR1 is LGHNA, CDR2 YNFKEQ. J gave up 6 bases and V 0 bases, and 7 bases lay outside the gene matches. CDR3 length: 16 amino acids. CDR3 amino acids: CASSQEGPGTDEKLFF. CDR3 nucleotide sequence: TGTGCCAGCAGCCAAGAGGGCCCCGGGACAGATGAAAAACTGTTTTTT.

The J gene is TRBJ2-7, the V gene TRBV5-1, with 14 bases identical to TRBD2. V gave up 0 bases and J gave up 1 base; unmatched junction bases: 3. Germline assignment: CDR1 SGHRS and CDR2 YFSETQ. The CDR3 spans 17 residues. This CDR3 is CASSLVTSGRASYEQYF. The CDR3 DNA follows: TGCGCCAGCAGCTTGGTGACTAGCGGGAGGGCTTCCTACGAGCAGTACTTC.

The chain combines TRBV13 with TRBJ2-3; TRBD2 matches 9 bases. In germline, CDR1 is PRHDT, CDR2 FYEKMQ (reference sequence). V was pared by 8 bases and J by 5 bases, with 14 bases of the junction left unmatched. There are 16 residues in the CDR3. Here the CDR3 reads CASFAAGGPGGDTQYF. CDR3 coding DNA: TGTGCCAGCTTTGCGGCGGGAGGGCCTGGAGGAGATACGCAGTATTTT.

The rearrangement uses TRBV30 and TRBJ1-2; D possibly corresponds to TRBD1 (6 bases). The V and J ends lost 4 bases and 7 bases respectively, with 7 bases between them. This CDR3 is built from 10 residues. Germline V gives CDR1 GTSNPN, CDR2 SVGIG (reference sequence). The CDR3 DNA is TGTGCCTGGAAAGGGGGTGGCTACACCTTC. Amino acids: CAWKGGGYTF.

The chain carries TRBV14 and TRBJ2-5; D is ambiguous. The V and J ends lost 6 bases and 3 bases respectively, with 11 bases between them. This CDR3 comprises 13 residues. From germline, CDR1 is SGHDN and CDR2 FVKESK. The CDR3 protein is CASSVNPEETQYF. The CDR3 region has the DNA TGTGCCAGCAGTGTCAACCCGGAAGAGACCCAGTACTTC. Together with reference TRBV14 and TRBJ2-5, the CDR3 gives the full variable domain: EAGVTQFPSHSVIEKGQTVTLRCDPISGHDNLYWYRRVMGKEIKFLLHFVKESKQDESGMPNNRFLAERTGGTYSTLKVQPAELEDSGVYFCASSVNPEETQYFGPGTRLLVL.

The genes are TRBV5-4 and TRBJ2-7; a weak D match, TRBD2 (5 bases). The length of the CDR3 is 15 residues. Trimming took 0 bases from V and 2 from J, leaving 12 bases between them. CDR1 and CDR2 (germline): SGHNT, YYREEE (reference sequence). The CDR3 protein is CASSLGTALAYEQYF. The CDR3 DNA sequence: TGTGCCAGCAGCTTGGGGACTGCCCTAGCCTACGAGCAGTACTTC.

The V gene is TRBV6-5, the J gene TRBJ2-5; 7 bases fit TRBD1. With the DNA end fitting TRBJ2-7 better, the J assignment may be wrong. CDR3 length equals 14 residues. Germline assignment: CDR1 MNHEY and CDR2 SVGAGI. CDR3 DNA sequence: TGTGCCAGCACCATCGGACAGGCTCCCTACGAGCAGTACTTC. Translation gives CASTIGQAPYEQYF.

The genes are TRBV5-1 and TRBJ1-1; 7 nucleotides agree with TRBD1. Losses at the gene ends were 4 bases for V and 3 bases for J; bases not matched to a gene: 6. There are 14 residues in the CDR3. The germline V gene has CDR1 SGHRS and CDR2 YFSETQ. This CDR3 is CASSDRQGDTEAFF. The CDR3 DNA follows: TGCGCCAGCAGCGACCGACAGGGAGACACTGAAGCTTTCTTT. Complete variable domain (other parts from reference TRBV5-1 and TRBJ1-1): KAGVTQTPRYLIKTRGQQVTLSCSPISGHRSVSWYQQTPGQGLQFLFEYFSETQRNKGNFPGRFSGRQFSNSRSEMNVSTLELGDSALYLCASSDRQGDTEAFFGQGTRLTVV.

The J gene is TRBJ2-2, the V gene TRBV28; 7 bases agree with TRBD1. Germline V gene lookup returns CDR1 MDHEN and CDR2 SYDVKM. Unmatched junction bases numbered 9, after V lost 5 bases and J lost 9 bases. The CDR3 spans 14 residues. This chain's CDR3 is CASSRRETGRELFF. The CDR3 DNA reads TGTGCCAGCAGTCGGCGAGAGACAGGGCGGGAGCTGTTTTTT.

This chain links TRBV5-1 with TRBJ2-2; tentatively, D is TRBD2 (7 bases). The V end lost 0 bases, the J end lost 7 bases, and 13 bases lay between the germline ends. The V gene's germline CDR1 is SGHRS and CDR2 YFSETQ. The CDR3 covers 15 residues. This CDR3 reads CASSLGGGGGGELFF. The CDR3 region has the DNA TGCGCCAGCAGCTTGGGCGGGGGCGGCGGCGGGGAGCTGTTTTTT.

The V call is TRBV7-6, the J call TRBJ2-1; perhaps TRBD2 as D (7 bases). There are 17 residues in the CDR3. CDR1 and CDR2 from the germline V gene are SGHVS and FNYEAQ. Trimming took off 2 bases at V and 1 base at J, with 15 bases between the two ends. The CDR3 protein is CASSLKGGPISYNEQFF. CDR3 nucleotides: TGTGCCAGCAGCTTAAAGGGGGGGCCGATTTCCTACAATGAGCAGTTCTTC.

The V gene is TRBV29-1, the J gene TRBJ2-3, with 13 bases that match TRBD2. The V gene end was trimmed by 1 base and the J gene end by 0 bases; junction bases not matched to a gene: 7. This CDR3 comprises 18 residues. CDR1 and CDR2 (germline): SQVTM, ANQGSEA. The CDR3 protein is CSVEGQVGLAGSTDTQYF. CDR3 sequence (DNA): TGCAGCGTTGAAGGTCAAGTGGGACTAGCGGGAAGCACAGATACGCAGTATTTT.

The rearrangement joins TRBV5-1 to TRBJ2-5, with 8 bases that match TRBD1. V shed 4 bases and J 4 bases; nucleotides not matched to a gene: 3. The CDR3 covers 13 residues. The V gene's germline CDR1 is SGHRS and CDR2 YFSETQ. The DNA for the CDR3 is TGCGCCAGCAGCCCCGACAGGGGAGAGACCCAGTACTTC. Its translation is CASSPDRGETQYF. Filled out from reference TRBV5-1 and TRBJ2-5, the complete variable domain reads KAGVTQTPRYLIKTRGQQVTLSCSPISGHRSVSWYQQTPGQGLQFLFEYFSETQRNKGNFPGRFSGRQFSNSRSEMNVSTLELGDSALYLCASSPDRGETQYFGPGTRLLVL.

V gene TRBV4-1 combines with J gene TRBJ2-5; 10 nucleotides line up with TRBD2. Germline V gives CDR1 MGHRA, CDR2 YSYEKL. This CDR3 spans 16 amino acids. V lost 1 base, J lost 1 base, and 3 bases stayed unmatched. The CDR3 region is CASSQGVAGGQETQYF. In DNA form, the CDR3 reads TGCGCCAGCAGCCAAGGGGTAGCGGGGGGCCAAGAGACCCAGTACTTC.

The rearrangement joins TRBV5-8 to TRBJ1-1; D unresolved. Trimming took 4 bases from V and 2 from J, leaving 15 bases between them. Germline CDR1 SGHTS, CDR2 YDEGEE. CDR3 length equals 15 residues. The CDR3 DNA is TGTGCCAGCAGCCAGGCGGGAGCCCCAAACACTGAAGCTTTCTTT. Amino acid sequence: CASSQAGAPNTEAFF.

In regard to this clone: The same CDR3 also results from other DNA sequences found in this sample. V is TRBV6-5 and J is TRBJ2-1, with 8 bases fitting TRBD2. Per the germline V gene, CDR1 is MNHEY and CDR2 is SVGAGI. The CDR3 runs 15 residues. The J segment lost 1 base and the V segment lost 2 bases, leaving 1 base of the junction unmatched. The CDR3 coding sequence is TGTGCCAGCAGTTACGGCGGGGGGTCCTACAATGAGCAGTTCTTC. This codes for CASSYGGGSYNEQFF.

The V and J genes are TRBV7-2 and TRBJ1-5; TRBD1 aligns across 7 bases. Germline-derived CDR1 and CDR2 are SGHTA and FQGNSA. There are 15 residues in the CDR3. Trimming at V came to 0 bases and at J to 6 bases, leaving 5 bases not matched to a gene. DNA for the CDR3: TGTGCCAGCAGCTTAGCCGGGCAGGGGGTTCAGCCCCAGCATTTT. Translation gives CASSLAGQGVQPQHF.

This sequence joins TRBV7-6 and TRBJ1-2; perhaps TRBD1 as D (6 bases). The CDR3 has 15 residues. In germline, CDR1 is SGHVS, CDR2 FNYEAQ. V shed 3 bases and J shed 6 bases, with 17 bases lying between them. CDR3 bases: TGTGCCAGCAGCTTGATGGGGGCGAACGGGGATGGCTACACCTTC. This gives the protein CASSLMGANGDGYTF.